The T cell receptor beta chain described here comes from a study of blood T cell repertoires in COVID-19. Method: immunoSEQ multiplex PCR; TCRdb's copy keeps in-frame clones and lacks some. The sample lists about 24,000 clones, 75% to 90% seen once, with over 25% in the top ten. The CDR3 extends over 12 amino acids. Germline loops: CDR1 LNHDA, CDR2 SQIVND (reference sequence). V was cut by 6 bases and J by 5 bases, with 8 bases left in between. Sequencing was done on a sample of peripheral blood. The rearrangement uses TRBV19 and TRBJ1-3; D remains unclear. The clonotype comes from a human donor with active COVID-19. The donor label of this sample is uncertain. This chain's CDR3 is CASSLLRNTIYF. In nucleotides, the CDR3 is TGTGCCAGTAGCCTACTACGAAACACCATATATTTT. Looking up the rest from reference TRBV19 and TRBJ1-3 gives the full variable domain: DGGITQSPKYLFRKEGQNVTLSCEQNLNHDAMYWYRQDPGQGLRLIYYSQIVNDFQKGDIAEGYSVSREKKESFPLTVTSAQKNPTAFYLCASSLLRNTIYFGEGSWLTVV.